This T cell receptor (beta chain) is from a study of T cell responses to AZD1222 COVID-19 vaccine. Overall study context: Whether given at about 4 or about 12 weeks, second doses were pooled. Findings and limits, study-wide: Breadth and depth of Spike-specific TCRs rose after two AZD1222 doses. Most donors were white British, females outnumbered males, and clonal diversity was possibly underestimated. The study reported that nearly half of spike-specific TCRs target unmutated variant regions.

Points on this clone: Its target is not known.

The protocol was immunoSEQ multiplex PCR, while the TCRdb copy is restricted to in-frame clones and leaves out a portion. The repertoire consists of 150,000 to 200,000 clones, with 85% to 95% occurring once and the leading ten covering approximately 1.4%. The sample in question was peripheral blood, obtained on day 0 of AZD1222 vaccination. The receptor was derived from an adult in good health.

In DNA, the CDR3 is TGTGCCAGCAGTATGGACAGCAACTATGGCTACACCTTC. Its translation: CASSMDSNYGYTF. The rearrangement links TRBV6-6 to TRBJ1-2; D may be TRBD1 (6 bases). Looked up from germline, CDR1 is MNHNY and CDR2 is SVGAGI (reference sequence). V was cut by 5 bases and J by 2 bases, with 9 bases left in between. This CDR3 comprises 13 residues.